This T cell receptor beta chain is drawn from a study of blood T cell repertoires in COVID-19. About the research overall: The cDNA or gDNA used as material had been derived from T cells, B-cell-depleted T cells, or PBMCs.

The assay was immunoSEQ multiplex PCR, and TCRdb's table has in-frame clones only and misses some. The sample includes about 250,000 clones, around nine tenths of them seen just once. The V end was cut by 6 bases, the J end by 7 bases, with 12 bases between. The CDR3 has 12 amino acids. Germline CDR1 SNHLY, CDR2 FYNNEI. Sequenced material: peripheral blood. The clonotype comes from a woman aged 55-70 years who had recovered from COVID-19. The chain couples TRBV2 to TRBJ1-2; a possible D gene is TRBD1 (6 bases). In nucleotides, the CDR3 is TGTGCCAGCAGCCACAGGGAGGGTGGCTACACCTTC. As protein: CASSHREGGYTF.